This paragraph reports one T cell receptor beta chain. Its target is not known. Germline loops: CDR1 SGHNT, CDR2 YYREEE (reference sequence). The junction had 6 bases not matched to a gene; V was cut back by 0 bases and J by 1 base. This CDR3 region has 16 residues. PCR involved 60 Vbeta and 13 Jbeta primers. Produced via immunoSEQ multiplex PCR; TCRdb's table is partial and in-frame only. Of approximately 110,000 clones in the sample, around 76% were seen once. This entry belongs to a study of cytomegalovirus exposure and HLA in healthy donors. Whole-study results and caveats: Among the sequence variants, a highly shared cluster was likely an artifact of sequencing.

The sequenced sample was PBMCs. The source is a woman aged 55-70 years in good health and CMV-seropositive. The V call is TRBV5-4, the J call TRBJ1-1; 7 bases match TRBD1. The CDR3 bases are TGTGCCAGCAGCTTGGTGCAGGGGGTCCCGAACACTGAAGCTTTCTTT. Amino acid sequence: CASSLVQGVPNTEAFF.